Each of the 24 T cell receptor beta chains below was sequenced from the same sample in a study of T cells in Graves' hyperthyroidism and ophthalmopathy. Amplified TCR beta CDR3 regions derived from RNA transcripts. Using the HTBI primer set, a first-round RT-PCR was run on the TCR CDR3. MiXCR was run by TCRdb on the multiplex PCR reads, yielding one entry per CDR3 protein. The repertoire consists of fewer than 900,000 distinct CDR3 sequences, with 18% occurring once and the leading ten covering 16%. The specimen sequenced was blood. The origin of the receptors is a woman between 50 and 59 years old with Graves' hyperthyroidism that later progressed to Graves' ophthalmopathy.

This clonotype has a count of ten or more. This chain uses TRBV19 with TRBJ2-1; TRBD1 matches at 9 bases. Germline loops: CDR1 LNHDA, CDR2 SQIVND (reference sequence). The CDR3 contains 14 residues. The V gene end was trimmed by 5 bases and the J gene end by 7 bases; junction bases not matched to a gene: 6. Written as DNA, the CDR3 is TGTGCCAGTAGTGACGGTGGGACAGGGAATGAGCAGTTCTTC. Residues: CASSDGGTGNEQFF.

This clonotype came up many times. The chain combines TRBV27 with TRBJ2-7, with TRBD1 matching over 7 bases. Germline V CDR1 and CDR2: MNHEY, SMNVEV (reference sequence). This CDR3 has 16 residues. V trimming: 5 bases; J trimming: 2 bases; junction bases outside the gene matches: 12. CDR3 sequence reads: CASSPRPETGTYEQYF. CDR3 in DNA: TGTGCCAGCAGTCCCCGTCCCGAGACAGGGACCTACGAGCAGTACTTC.

This clonotype occurred many times. This sequence joins TRBV12-3 or TRBV12-4 and TRBJ1-1; TRBD1 is a possible D gene (5 bases). The CDR3 is 16 amino acids. Trimming pared 5 bases from V and 0 bases from J, leaving 16 bases between. CDR3 DNA: TGTGCCAGCAGTCACGGGGGGGGACTGGTGAACACTGAAGCTTTCTTT. Protein product: CASSHGGGLVNTEAFF.

As for this clonotype: Its ends do not fully match the called genes, so a read error is possible. The V call is TRBV11-3, the J call TRBJ2-1, with 9 bases lining up with TRBD2. Germline-derived CDR1 and CDR2 are SGHNT and YENEEA. The CDR3 runs 14 residues. The CDR3 spells CASSFRGGANEQLF. DNA for the CDR3: TGTGCCAGCAGCTTCCGCGGGGGGGCGAATGAGCAGCTCTTC.

Written as DNA, the CDR3 is TGTGCCAGCAGCCGCACGACACCGGCTAACTATGGCTACACCTTC. Translating it yields CASSRTTPANYGYTF. The genes are TRBV9 and TRBJ1-2; D is unresolved. V was pared by 4 bases and J by 0 bases, with 13 bases between. CDR1 and CDR2 from the germline V gene are SGDLS and YYNGEE. The CDR3 has 15 amino acids.

The V call is TRBV6-2 or TRBV6-3, the J call TRBJ1-1, with a weak D call TRBD1 (6 bases). V gave up 2 bases and J gave up 4 bases, with 8 bases separating them. CDR3 length equals 13 residues. From germline, CDR1 is MNHEY and CDR2 SVGEGT. Here the CDR3 reads CASSYQGSTEAFF. CDR3 in DNA: TGTGCCAGCAGTTACCAGGGGAGCACTGAAGCTTTCTTT.

This clonotype was found a few times. This chain joins TRBV6-1 and TRBJ2-6; D not resolved. CDR1 and CDR2 (germline): MNHNS, SASEGT. V was cut by 6 bases and J by 0 bases, with 12 bases left in between. The CDR3 spans 16 residues. CDR3 protein: CASRRNTLSGANVLTF. CDR3 coding DNA: TGTGCCAGCAGGCGCAACACCCTCTCTGGGGCCAACGTCCTGACTTTC.

V is TRBV12-3 or TRBV12-4 and J is TRBJ2-2, with 8 bases fitting TRBD1. The CDR3 has 15 residues. The V and J ends lost 6 bases and 4 bases, in that order; junction bases with no gene match: 7. The CDR3: CASRWARGRTGELFF. The CDR3 region has the DNA TGTGCCAGCAGGTGGGCCAGGGGGCGCACCGGGGAGCTGTTTTTT.

CDR3 DNA: TGTGCCAGCAGCCCAGGGACAGGGCTTCGCTATGGCTACACCTTC. Translated: CASSPGTGLRYGYTF. The V gene is TRBV13, the J gene TRBJ1-2; 9 positions match TRBD1. Trimming cost V 5 bases and J 4 bases; bases outside gene matches: 8. Germline CDR1 reads PRHDT; CDR2 reads FYEKMQ (reference sequence). CDR3 size: 15 residues.

This clonotype has more than one count but fewer than ten. V and J are TRBV19 and TRBJ1-1; D call uncertain. CDR1 is LNHDA, CDR2 SQIVND, per germline (reference sequence). The CDR3 contains 13 residues. With 2 bases removed from V and 1 base from J, the gap between germline ends came to 5 bases. CDR3 amino acids: CASSIMENTEAFF. Written as DNA, the CDR3 is TGTGCCAGTAGTATAATGGAGAACACTGAAGCTTTCTTT.

This clonotype is a singleton in its sample. V and J are TRBV9 and TRBJ1-5, with D possibly being TRBD1 (5 bases). The V end lost 2 bases, the J end lost 11 bases, and 20 bases lay between the germline ends. CDR1 and CDR2 from the germline V gene are SGDLS and YYNGEE. The CDR3 spans 15 residues. This CDR3 reads CASSVAGFGRETQHF. The CDR3 DNA reads as TGTGCCAGCAGCGTCGCAGGGTTCGGGCGAGAGACCCAGCATTTT.

The rearrangement joins TRBV20-1 to TRBJ2-1, with 13 nucleotides matching TRBD2. Germline V CDR1 and CDR2: DFQATT, SNEGSKA (reference sequence). The junction had 8 bases not matched to a gene; V was cut back by 0 bases and J by 3 bases. The CDR3 has 18 residues. The CDR3 DNA reads TGCAGTGCTAGAGAGGGGACTAGCGGGGAGATTTTCTACAATGAGCAGTTCTTC. Protein product: CSAREGTSGEIFYNEQFF.

The genes are TRBV12-3 or TRBV12-4 and TRBJ2-1; no clear D. Trimming stripped 1 base from V and 7 bases from J, with 11 bases between. The CDR3 is 14 amino acids. The CDR3 nucleotides read TGTGCCAGCAGTTTAGAGGGCGTTCTGAATGAGCAGTTCTTC. As protein: CASSLEGVLNEQFF.

This clonotype was detected only a few times. The chain is built from TRBV6-1 and TRBJ2-5, with 9 bases fitting TRBD1. This CDR3 is built from 17 residues. Germline V gene data show CDR1 as MNHNS and CDR2 as SASEGT. V was pared by 6 bases and J by 1 base, with 12 bases of the junction left unmatched. The CDR3 DNA is TGTGCCAGCAGATTCGGGACAGGGAGTTATCCCCAAGAGACCCAGTACTTC. Amino acids: CASRFGTGSYPQETQYF.

This clonotype was seen a handful of times. Just one base apart from a much larger clone, this may be a read error. The chain links TRBV18 to TRBJ1-1; 8 bases fit TRBD1. The length of the CDR3 is 13 residues. CDR1 is KGHSH, CDR2 LQKENI, per germline. V dropped 8 bases and J dropped 4; count of bases not matched to a gene: 6. The CDR3 DNA sequence: TGTGCCAGCACCCCAGGGGGCCTCACTGAAGCTTTCTTT. It translates to CASTPGGLTEAFF.

This chain connects TRBV19 to TRBJ1-5; the D gene is possibly TRBD1 (5 bases). The CDR3 spans 13 residues. Looked up from germline, CDR1 is LNHDA and CDR2 is SQIVND (reference sequence). The germline V and J ends were trimmed by 3 bases and 9 bases, with 12 bases remaining between them. The CDR3 reads CASSIRDSWPQHF. In nucleotides, the CDR3 is TGTGCCAGTAGTATTAGAGACAGCTGGCCCCAGCATTTT. The whole variable domain, remainder taken from reference TRBV19 and TRBJ1-5, is DGGITQSPKYLFRKEGQNVTLSCEQNLNHDAMYWYRQDPGQGLRLIYYSQIVNDFQKGDIAEGYSVSREKKESFPLTVTSAQKNPTAFYLCASSIRDSWPQHFGDGTRLSIL.

The chain couples TRBV19 to TRBJ1-2, with TRBD1 identical over 7 bases. V lost 4 bases and J lost 0; bases outside the gene matches: 5. The CDR3 runs 15 residues. The germline V gene has CDR1 LNHDA and CDR2 SQIVND (reference sequence). CDR3 nucleotide sequence: TGTGCCAGTAGTACTGGGGGACAGCCTAACTATGGCTACACCTTC. Its translation is CASSTGGQPNYGYTF.

The chain combines TRBV20-1 with TRBJ2-7; D unclear. The V end was cut by 5 bases, the J end by 3 bases, with 17 bases between. This CDR3 contains 14 residues. Germline CDR1 and CDR2: DFQATT and SNEGSKA (reference sequence). Here the CDR3 reads CSARKGQTNYEQYF. CDR3 DNA: TGCAGTGCTCGAAAGGGCCAGACGAACTACGAGCAGTACTTC.

A few counts support this clonotype. The V call is TRBV6-6, the J call TRBJ1-1; weak D call: TRBD1 (6 bases). The ends were cut back, 0 bases at V and 9 bases at J, with 11 bases in the middle. Per germline, CDR1 MNHNY and CDR2 SVGAGI (reference sequence). CDR3 length equals 13 residues. The CDR3 spells CASSYSDSLKAFF. CDR3 sequence (DNA): TGTGCCAGCAGTTACTCGGACAGTCTTAAAGCTTTCTTT.

This chain connects TRBV27 to TRBJ1-6; D is ambiguous. The V gene lost 6 bases and the J gene lost 7 bases, with 16 bases spanning the gap. The CDR3 runs to 15 residues. Germline V gives CDR1 MNHEY, CDR2 SMNVEV (reference sequence). CDR3 protein: CASRYTEHFNSPLHF. CDR3 DNA: TGTGCCAGCAGATATACAGAGCACTTCAATTCACCCCTCCACTTT.

This clonotype was picked up many times. J is TRBJ2-7 and V is TRBV29-1; D call uncertain. This CDR3 spans 13 amino acids. The germline V and J ends were trimmed by 4 bases and 2 bases, with 12 bases remaining between them. Germline CDR1 reads SQVTM; CDR2 reads ANQGSEA. DNA for the CDR3: TGCAGCGTTGCATTCAGACCCACCTACGAGCAGTACTTC. Protein sequence: CSVAFRPTYEQYF.

This clonotype was detected only a few times. The chain has TRBV9 and TRBJ1-3; D remains unclear. This CDR3 comprises 11 residues. Germline CDR1 reads SGDLS; CDR2 reads YYNGEE. V was shortened by 5 bases and J by 3 bases, with 3 bases between the two germline ends. CDR3 loop: CASRGGNTIYF. The CDR3 region has the DNA TGTGCCAGCAGAGGTGGAAACACCATATATTTT.

There are many counts of this clonotype. The genes are TRBV3-1 and TRBJ1-5, with a possible D match to TRBD1 (6 bases). V was pared by 3 bases and J by 4 bases, with 13 bases between. Looked up from germline, CDR1 is LGHDT and CDR2 is YNNKEL (reference sequence). This CDR3 is 15 amino acids long. The DNA of the CDR3 is TGTGCCAGCAGCCACTCACAGGGCGCGAATCAGCCCCAGCATTTT. It codes for CASSHSQGANQPQHF.

J is TRBJ2-2 and V is TRBV7-3, with a tentative D call TRBD2 (7 bases). Germline assignment: CDR1 SGHTA and CDR2 FQGTGA. V lost 4 bases, J lost 0 bases, and 12 bases lay in between. This CDR3 comprises 16 residues. This CDR3 reads CASSYPGGPNTGELFF. The CDR3 bases are TGTGCCAGCAGCTATCCGGGGGGCCCGAACACCGGGGAGCTGTTTTTT. The full variable domain, completed using reference TRBV7-3 and TRBJ2-2, is GAGVSQTPSNKVTEKGKYVELRCDPISGHTALYWYRQSLGQGPEFLIYFQGTGAADDSGLPNDRFFAVRPEGSVSTLKIQRTERGDSAVYLCASSYPGGPNTGELFFGEGSRLTVL.